A single sample is the source of the 24 T cell receptor beta chains below, sequenced in a study of post-analysis software for immune sequencing data (dated by TCRdb to between 2015 and 2017). What the work shows at the level of the full study, not this receptor alone: Patients showed significantly higher frequencies than controls for several TRBV segments, among them TRBV5-6, TRBV5-1 and TRBV20-1.

These receptors are not linked to any known antigen. The library was generated by PCR. The data were produced on an Illumina HiSeq 2500. To reduce PCR and sequencing biases, unique molecular identifiers were built into the TCR beta cDNA libraries. Using fastp trimming at Q25 and MiXCR clonotype assembly, TCRdb reanalyzed the public sequencing data and kept in-frame beta chains. Every distinct CDR3 protein forms one entry, paired with its most common genes and DNA. The sample table records about 150,000 distinct CDR3 sequences; about 30% of these occur just once. The top ten constitute approximately 1.4% of the sample. Source material: blood. The receptors come from a girl under 18 with multiple sclerosis.

This clonotype was detected a few times. The chain carries TRBV6-2 or TRBV6-3 and TRBJ2-7, with TRBD2 matching over 7 bases. The CDR3 has 15 residues. Germline CDR1 MNHEY, CDR2 SVGEGT. J gave up 6 bases and V 6 bases, and 14 bases lay outside the gene matches. The CDR3: CASSLILAVLGEQYF. In DNA form, the CDR3 reads TGTGCCAGCAGCTTGATCCTAGCGGTCCTTGGCGAGCAGTACTTC.

The chain couples TRBV9 to TRBJ1-1; no clear D gene. The CDR3 loop spans 15 amino acids. The V end lost 0 bases, the J end lost 4 bases, and 13 bases lay between the germline ends. Looked up from germline, CDR1 is SGDLS and CDR2 is YYNGEE. The CDR3 DNA follows: TGTGCCAGCAGCGTAGGGGTGGCGGAGCCCACTGAAGCTTTCTTT. Translation: CASSVGVAEPTEAFF. Full variable domain (outside the CDR3, taken from reference TRBV9 and TRBJ1-1): DSGVTQTPKHLITATGQRVTLRCSPRSGDLSVYWYQQSLDQGLQFLIQYYNGEERAKGNILERFSAQQFPDLHSELNLSSLELGDSALYFCASSVGVAEPTEAFFGQGTRLTVV.

This clonotype was counted only a few times. The chain recombines TRBV6-2 or TRBV6-3 with TRBJ2-1; D remains unclear. The CDR3 contains 14 residues. The germline V gene encodes CDR1 MNHEY and CDR2 SVGEGT. V was pared by 3 bases and J by 5 bases, with 11 bases between. CDR3 DNA: TGTGCCAGCAGTTATGGTAGACTCGACAATGAGCAGTTCTTC. Translated, it gives CASSYGRLDNEQFF.

As for this clonotype: A read error may be the cause here, since a much bigger clone is one base away. This sequence joins TRBV20-1 and TRBJ2-5, with 8 nucleotides matching TRBD2. The CDR3 sequence is 14 residues long. The junction had 15 bases not matched to a gene; V was cut back by 4 bases and J by 11 bases. Germline V gives CDR1 DFQATT, CDR2 SNEGSKA (reference sequence). The CDR3 region is CSAKVSGKGFEQYF. The CDR3 nucleotides are TGCAGTGCTAAGGTTAGCGGGAAAGGTTTTGAGCAGTACTTC.

In this sample, this clonotype turned up many times. V gene TRBV18 combines with J gene TRBJ2-7, with D hard to call. The CDR3 runs 12 residues. V was trimmed by 6 bases and J by 6 bases, leaving 12 bases between them. Germline CDR1 KGHSH, CDR2 LQKENI. In nucleotides, the CDR3 is TGTGCCAGCTCGCAATACGTGGGCGAGCAGTACTTC. It yields the protein CASSQYVGEQYF. Full variable domain (remainder filled in from reference TRBV18 and TRBJ2-7): NAGVMQNPRHLVRRRGQEARLRCSPMKGHSHVYWYRQLPEEGLKFMVYLQKENIIDESGMPKERFSAEFPKEGPSILRIQQVVRGDSAAYFCASSQYVGEQYFGPGTRLTVT.

This clonotype has ten or more counts. This chain connects TRBV15 to TRBJ2-1; TRBD2 agrees at 10 bases. The CDR3 is 15 residues long. V lost 5 bases and J lost 4; bases outside the gene matches: 5. Germline lookup yields CDR1 LNHNV and CDR2 YYDKDF (reference sequence). The CDR3 nucleotides read TGTGCCACCAGCGGCCCGGGACTAGCGTACAATGAGCAGTTCTTC. It encodes CATSGPGLAYNEQFF. The full variable domain, rest sourced from reference TRBV15 and TRBJ2-1, is DAMVIQNPRYQVTQFGKPVTLSCSQTLNHNVMYWYQQKSSQAPKLLFHYYDKDFNNEADTPDNFQSRRPNTSFCFLDIRSPGLGDTAMYLCATSGPGLAYNEQFFGPGTRLTVL.

In this sample, this clonotype turned up once. This sequence joins TRBV24-1 and TRBJ2-2, with 8 positions matching TRBD1. Germline V gene data show CDR1 as KGHDR and CDR2 as SFDVKD. The V segment lost 3 bases and the J segment 4 bases; nucleotides outside the gene matches: 12. This CDR3 spans 18 amino acids. For the CDR3, the DNA is TGTGCCACCAGTGATACTAGACAGGGGCCAGGGACCACCGGGGAGCTGTTTTTT. As protein: CATSDTRQGPGTTGELFF.

This rearrangement joins TRBV6-5 to TRBJ2-5; D possibly corresponds to TRBD2 (6 bases). Trimming cost V 3 bases and J 2 bases, with 16 bases left between them. CDR3 size: 16 residues. The germline V gene encodes CDR1 MNHEY and CDR2 SVGAGI. The CDR3 nucleotides read TGTGCCAGCAGTTATTCGATCGCGGGACCGCAAGAGACCCAGTACTTC. It translates to CASSYSIAGPQETQYF.

There are many counts of this clonotype. The chain recombines TRBV2 with TRBJ2-3, with 7 bases aligning to TRBD2. CDR1 is SNHLY and CDR2 is FYNNEI in the germline V gene. Unmatched junction bases numbered 7, after V lost 8 bases and J lost 5 bases. This CDR3 is built from 13 residues. As DNA, the CDR3 is TGTGCCAGCGGGCGGGAGTCGGGAGATACGCAGTATTTT. Protein sequence: CASGRESGDTQYF. The full variable domain, completed using reference TRBV2 and TRBJ2-3, is EPEVTQTPSHQVTQMGQEVILRCVPISNHLYFYWYRQILGQKVEFLVSFYNNEISEKSEIFDDQFSVERPDGSNFTLKIRSTKLEDSAMYFCASGRESGDTQYFGPGTRLTVL.

V and J are TRBV9 and TRBJ2-3, with TRBD2 identical over 8 bases. The CDR3 has 16 amino acids. After removal of 4 bases from V and 2 bases from J, the junction contained 9 bases not matched to a gene. CDR1 SGDLS and CDR2 YYNGEE come from the germline V gene. CDR3 bases: TGTGCCAGCAGCTCCCAGACTAGCGTGTACACAGATACGCAGTATTTT. The encoded protein is CASSSQTSVYTDTQYF. The variable domain in full, with the rest retrieved from reference TRBV9 and TRBJ2-3, is DSGVTQTPKHLITATGQRVTLRCSPRSGDLSVYWYQQSLDQGLQFLIQYYNGEERAKGNILERFSAQQFPDLHSELNLSSLELGDSALYFCASSSQTSVYTDTQYFGPGTRLTVL.

At least ten counts were recorded for this clonotype. This chain joins TRBV20-1 and TRBJ2-6; no clear D gene. Germline-derived CDR1 and CDR2 are DFQATT and SNEGSKA (reference sequence). The length of the CDR3 is 13 residues. V lost 3 bases and J lost 4, with 7 bases in between. CDR3 nucleotides: TGCAGTGCTAGTCTCGCGGGGGCCAACGTCCTGACTTTC. Its translation: CSASLAGANVLTF.

This clonotype was seen repeatedly, ten times or more. This rearrangement joins TRBV6-6 to TRBJ1-6; D perhaps matches TRBD1 (5 bases). Germline V lookup: CDR1 MNHNY, CDR2 SVGAGI (reference sequence). V lost 2 bases and J 6 bases, leaving 11 bases between the germline ends. The CDR3 has 15 residues. In DNA form, the CDR3 reads TGTGCCAGCAGTTACGAGGGGACCCGTAATTCACCCCTCCACTTT. Translation: CASSYEGTRNSPLHF.

The table lists this clonotype with many counts. V and J are TRBV12-3 or TRBV12-4 and TRBJ2-1; 9 bases align to TRBD2. The CDR3 totals 15 residues. Germline trimming cut 6 bases from V and 5 bases from J; bases unmatched to any gene: 8. In nucleotides, the CDR3 is TGTGCCAGCAGCCTCAGCGGGAGGACGAACAATGAGCAGTTCTTC. Translating gives CASSLSGRTNNEQFF.

In its sample, this clonotype was seen many times. In DNA, the CDR3 is TGTGCCAGCAGTTACGAAGGGCCCCACGCTAATTCACCCCTCCACTTT. It encodes CASSYEGPHANSPLHF. The genes are TRBV6-5 and TRBJ1-6; D call uncertain. Deletions cut 2 bases from V and 6 bases from J, with 14 bases between. Germline assignment: CDR1 MNHEY and CDR2 SVGAGI. The length of the CDR3 is 16 residues.

Comments on this clonotype: One junction end does not reproduce the germline sequence, and a read error may be involved. The rearrangement joins TRBV28 to TRBJ1-3; no clear D gene. Germline lookup yields CDR1 MDHEN and CDR2 SYDVKM. The CDR3 is 16 residues long. CDR3 sequence reads: CASSFPRRDSGSTIYF. The CDR3 DNA reads as TGTGCCAGCAGTTTCCCCAGGCGGGATTCTGGAAGCACCATATATTTT.

This chain links TRBV20-1 with TRBJ1-1; D ambiguous. The germline V gene has CDR1 DFQATT and CDR2 SNEGSKA (reference sequence). The CDR3 is 9 amino acids. The ends were cut back, 7 bases at V and 6 bases at J, with 6 bases in the middle. Here the CDR3 reads CSVDPEAFF. The CDR3 DNA sequence: TGCAGTGTTGACCCTGAAGCTTTCTTT.

The chain has TRBV12-3 or TRBV12-4 and TRBJ2-5; 7 bases align to TRBD2. After removal of 2 bases from V and 5 bases from J, the junction contained 5 bases not matched to a gene. The length of the CDR3 is 14 residues. CDR3 DNA sequence: TGTGCCAGCAGTTTAATGGCGGGAGAGGAGACCCAGTACTTC. Translating it yields CASSLMAGEETQYF.

This clonotype came up many times. The rearrangement links TRBV10-2 to TRBJ2-6, with a weak D call TRBD1 (5 bases). This CDR3 comprises 18 residues. Looked up from germline, CDR1 is WSHSY and CDR2 is SAAADI. Trimming left V 7 bases short and J 1 base short, with 20 bases between. The CDR3 sequence is CASMELTGYFSGANVLTF. The DNA for the CDR3 is TGCGCCAGCATGGAATTAACAGGTTACTTTTCTGGGGCCAACGTCCTGACTTTC.

The chain joins TRBV30 to TRBJ1-4; maybe TRBD1 (6 bases). CDR3 length equals 13 residues. Germline lookup yields CDR1 GTSNPN and CDR2 SVGIG (reference sequence). V lost 1 base and J lost 7, with 10 bases in between. Here the CDR3 reads CAWSGQVAEKLFF. CDR3 coding DNA: TGTGCCTGGAGTGGACAGGTGGCTGAAAAACTGTTTTTT.

In this sample, this clonotype turned up many times. This chain joins TRBV6-6 and TRBJ2-1; weak D call: TRBD2 (5 bases). Germline V gene lookup returns CDR1 MNHNY and CDR2 SVGAGI (reference sequence). This CDR3 is 12 amino acids long. Trimming shortened V by 4 bases and J by 8 bases, and 9 bases separated the two germline ends. The CDR3 reads CASSLSGYEQFF. Here the CDR3 DNA reads TGTGCCAGCAGTTTAAGCGGCTATGAGCAGTTCTTC.

At least ten counts were recorded for this clonotype. V gene TRBV4-2 combines with J gene TRBJ2-7; 10 nucleotides line up with TRBD1. Germline V gene data show CDR1 as LGHNA and CDR2 as YNFKEQ. The CDR3 has 14 residues. The V segment lost 4 bases and the J segment 3 bases; nucleotides outside the gene matches: 3. The CDR3 DNA follows: TGTGCCAGCAGCCGTGGACAGGGGGACTACGAGCAGTACTTC. Its protein is CASSRGQGDYEQYF.

This clonotype was detected ten times or more. This chain's CDR3 is CASRLLGGAETQYF. DNA for the CDR3: TGTGCCAGCAGACTACTAGGCGGGGCAGAGACCCAGTACTTC. The V gene is TRBV12-3 or TRBV12-4, the J gene TRBJ2-5, with a possible D match to TRBD2 (6 bases). This CDR3 region has 14 residues. V was shortened by 6 bases and J by 4 bases, with 15 bases between the two germline ends.

The rearrangement links TRBV6-2 or TRBV6-3 to TRBJ1-5; 7 bases match TRBD1. This CDR3 region has 19 residues. Germline CDR1 reads MNHEY; CDR2 reads SVGEGT. After removal of 3 bases from V and 2 bases from J, the junction contained 16 bases not matched to a gene. The CDR3: CASSYTGQETWWGNQPQHF. CDR3 in DNA: TGTGCCAGCAGTTATACTGGACAGGAGACTTGGTGGGGCAATCAGCCCCAGCATTTT.

A remark on this clonotype: Relative to the germline gene, one junction end is altered; a read error may explain this. V gene TRBV5-1 combines with J gene TRBJ2-7; perhaps TRBD1 as D (5 bases). The CDR3 spans 14 residues. CDR1 and CDR2 (germline): SGHRS, YFSETQ. The CDR3 DNA follows: TGCGCCAGCAGCCAGTCGACAGACCTCTACGAGCGGTACTTC. This encodes CASSQSTDLYERYF.